The rows below give T cell receptor beta chains drawn from one sample of a study of Ad26.COV2.S vaccination and SARS-CoV-2 variants. Sequenced by immunoSEQ multiplex PCR; TCRdb stores in-frame clones only, minus some. The sample lists hundreds of thousands of clones; around 89% were seen once. Specimen: peripheral blood, collected in a trial of Ad26.COV2.S vaccine versus placebo. The receptor set was obtained from a person between 18 and 65 years old who received the Ad26.COV2.S COVID-19 vaccine or a placebo. Each CDR3 is given with its conserved first and last residue. Each record gives: CDR3 protein, CDR3 DNA, clone size, D gene, V gene, J gene. A D gene is named only where the DNA matches it firmly. Only part of the rows carry a size: once, few, many, or a class if the clone is expanded.

CDR3aa: CASSLEPQSHQPQHF
CDR3nt: TGTGCCAGCAGCTTGGAACCCCAGTCGCATCAGCCCCAGCATTTT
abundance: once
d_gene: NA
v_gene: TRBV5-5
j_gene: TRBJ1-5

CDR3aa: CSSDLGSYNEQFF
CDR3nt: TGCAGCTCGGACCTAGGCTCCTACAATGAGCAGTTCTTC
abundance: NA
d_gene: NA
v_gene: TRBV29-1
j_gene: TRBJ2-1

CDR3aa: CASRFNSGGYTF
CDR3nt: TGTGCCAGCAGGTTTAACTCGGGAGGCTACACCTTC
abundance: NA
d_gene: NA
v_gene: TRBV5-4
j_gene: TRBJ1-2

CDR3aa: CASSYQTPYNEQFF
CDR3nt: TGTGCCAGCAGTTACCAAACCCCTTACAATGAGCAGTTCTTC
abundance: NA
d_gene: NA
v_gene: TRBV6-5
j_gene: TRBJ2-1

CDR3aa: CASHGREDTQYF
CDR3nt: TGTGCCAGCCACGGGAGGGAAGATACGCAGTATTTT
abundance: NA
d_gene: TRBD2
v_gene: TRBV7-8
j_gene: TRBJ2-3

CDR3aa: CAISEGGQPQHF
CDR3nt: TGTGCCATCAGTGAAGGAGGTCAGCCCCAGCATTTT
abundance: NA
d_gene: NA
v_gene: TRBV10-3
j_gene: TRBJ1-5

CDR3aa: CATSMDRFSYEQYF
CDR3nt: TGTGCCACCAGCATGGACAGGTTCTCCTACGAGCAGTACTTC
abundance: NA
d_gene: TRBD1
v_gene: TRBV15
j_gene: TRBJ2-7

CDR3aa: CASSPQGETQYF
CDR3nt: TGTGCCAGCTCACCACAGGGTGAGACCCAGTACTTC
abundance: NA
d_gene: NA
v_gene: TRBV18
j_gene: TRBJ2-5

CDR3aa: CASSLGGTPTGELFF
CDR3nt: TGCGCCAGCAGCTTGGGGGGGACTCCCACCGGGGAGCTGTTTTTT
abundance: once
d_gene: NA
v_gene: TRBV5-1
j_gene: TRBJ2-2

CDR3aa: CASSFSGAEAFF
CDR3nt: TGTGCCAGCAGTTTCAGTGGCGCTGAAGCTTTCTTT
abundance: NA
d_gene: NA
v_gene: TRBV12-3/TRBV12-4
j_gene: TRBJ1-1

CDR3aa: CAARGEGFTEAFF
CDR3nt: TGTGCCGCAAGGGGGGAGGGTTTCACTGAAGCTTTCTTT
abundance: once
d_gene: NA
v_gene: TRBV25-1
j_gene: TRBJ1-1

CDR3aa: CASSPFGQVGNTIYF
CDR3nt: TGTGCCAGCAGCCCATTTGGACAGGTGGGAAACACCATATATTTT
abundance: NA
d_gene: TRBD1
v_gene: TRBV27
j_gene: TRBJ1-3